This passage covers 14 T cell receptor beta chains from one sample sequenced in a study of CD8 T cells in Susac syndrome. An amount of RNA that ranged from 0.5 to 1 ug was reverse transcribed with random hexamers. A single record per CDR3 protein comes from TCRdb applying MiXCR to the immunoSEQ multiplex PCR reads. The sample lists some 120,000 distinct CDR3 sequences; around 95% were seen once. The sequenced material came from CD4+ T cells from PBMCs. These TCRs come from a human donor in good health.

This chain uses TRBV6-5 with TRBJ1-1, with 7 bases that match TRBD1. With V trimmed by 5 bases and J by 2 bases, 5 bases remained unmatched. The CDR3 has 14 residues. CDR1 is MNHEY, CDR2 SVGAGI, per germline. The CDR3 DNA is TGTGCCAGCAGTGCCGACAGGGCCAACACTGAAGCTTTCTTT. Amino acids: CASSADRANTEAFF.

The chain links TRBV28 to TRBJ2-7; 7 positions match TRBD1. This CDR3 has 15 amino acids. Germline CDR1 MDHEN, CDR2 SYDVKM. The V segment lost 6 bases and the J segment 0 bases; nucleotides outside the gene matches: 8. CDR3 residues: CASSPTGQSSYEQYF. The CDR3 DNA sequence: TGTGCCAGCAGCCCGACAGGGCAGAGCTCCTACGAGCAGTACTTC.

The chain uses TRBV5-1 and TRBJ2-6; no definite D call. Trimming cost V 0 bases and J 0 bases, with 7 bases left between them. Germline-derived CDR1 and CDR2 are SGHRS and YFSETQ. The CDR3 consists of 16 residues. The CDR3 is CASSLALDSGANVLTF. The CDR3 DNA is TGCGCCAGCAGCTTGGCCCTCGACTCTGGGGCCAACGTCCTGACTTTC.

This clonotype was observed a few times. V gene TRBV19 combines with J gene TRBJ2-5; D gene uncertain. This CDR3 has 11 residues. Germline V gene lookup returns CDR1 LNHDA and CDR2 SQIVND (reference sequence). The germline V and J ends were trimmed by 4 bases and 4 bases, with 4 bases remaining between them. The CDR3 protein is CASSTGETQYF. The DNA for the CDR3 is TGTGCCAGTAGTACCGGAGAGACCCAGTACTTC.

The chain links TRBV28 to TRBJ2-7; no clear D gene. This CDR3 is 16 amino acids long. Germline V gene data show CDR1 as MDHEN and CDR2 as SYDVKM. Trimming stripped 4 bases from V and 3 bases from J, with 19 bases between. The CDR3 spells CASSSSVAVQNYEQYF. CDR3 in DNA: TGTGCCAGCAGTTCCTCCGTGGCGGTCCAAAACTACGAGCAGTACTTC.

The chain joins TRBV20-1 to TRBJ2-5, with a possible D match to TRBD2 (5 bases). CDR1 and CDR2 from the germline V gene are DFQATT and SNEGSKA (reference sequence). The CDR3 runs to 13 residues. The V and J ends lost 3 bases and 5 bases respectively, with 13 bases between them. The CDR3 loop is CSARWLAEETQYF. CDR3 bases: TGCAGTGCTAGGTGGCTAGCTGAGGAGACCCAGTACTTC.

This rearrangement joins TRBV18 to TRBJ1-1, with a weak D call TRBD1 (5 bases). The germline V gene encodes CDR1 KGHSH and CDR2 LQKENI. The CDR3 has 16 residues. Between the trimmed V and J ends, which lost 2 bases and 0 bases, there was a span of 13 bases. CDR3 sequence reads: CASSPGQGLLNTEAFF. The CDR3 DNA is TGTGCCAGCTCACCAGGGCAGGGCCTCCTGAACACTGAAGCTTTCTTT.

The chain recombines TRBV9 with TRBJ2-2; 7 positions match TRBD1. Germline CDR1 and CDR2: SGDLS and YYNGEE. The CDR3 totals 16 residues. The J segment lost 2 bases and the V segment lost 3 bases, leaving 7 bases of the junction unmatched. The CDR3 protein is CASSAYRGLNTGELFF. The CDR3 DNA sequence: TGTGCCAGCAGCGCATACAGGGGCCTTAACACCGGGGAGCTGTTTTTT.

This sequence joins TRBV3-1 and TRBJ1-2; D perhaps matches TRBD1 (6 bases). Germline V gene lookup returns CDR1 LGHDT and CDR2 YNNKEL (reference sequence). The CDR3 contains 14 residues. V was shortened by 5 bases and J by 8 bases, with 18 bases between the two germline ends. The CDR3 loop reads CASSTQGRAPGYTF. For the CDR3, the DNA is TGTGCCAGCAGCACACAGGGCAGGGCGCCGGGCTACACCTTC. The full variable domain, with the rest looked up from reference TRBV3-1 and TRBJ1-2, is DTAVSQTPKYLVTQMGNDKSIKCEQNLGHDTMYWYKQDSKKFLKIMFSYNNKELIINETVPNRFSPKSPDKAHLNLHINSLELGDSAVYFCASSTQGRAPGYTFGSGTRLTVV.

The chain links TRBV4-2 to TRBJ2-2, with TRBD1 as a possible D gene (5 bases). Trimming left V 0 bases short and J 4 bases short, with 12 bases between. Germline assignment: CDR1 LGHNA and CDR2 YNFKEQ. There are 16 residues in the CDR3. The CDR3 region is CASSQDLGRATGELFF. CDR3 DNA sequence: TGTGCCAGCAGCCAAGATTTAGGCAGGGCCACCGGGGAGCTGTTTTTT.

Only one count was recorded for this clonotype. The chain is built from TRBV21-1 and TRBJ1-5. TRBV21-1 is a listed pseudogene. This CDR3 comprises 15 residues. The CDR3 DNA is TGTGCCAGCAGCAAAGAGAGGACCCTAAATCAGCCCCAGCATTTT. It codes for CASSKERTLNQPQHF.

The J gene is TRBJ2-6, the V gene TRBV19; D remains unclear. Trimming took off 5 bases at V and 1 base at J, with 12 bases between the two ends. The germline V gene encodes CDR1 LNHDA and CDR2 SQIVND (reference sequence). This CDR3 has 16 residues. The CDR3 loop reads CASSPSVGSGANVLTF. The CDR3 DNA sequence: TGTGCCAGTAGTCCTAGTGTTGGTTCTGGGGCCAACGTCCTGACTTTC.

The gene calls are TRBV6-1 and TRBJ2-5, with TRBD2 as a possible D gene (7 bases). Trimming took off 6 bases at V and 5 bases at J, with 22 bases between the two ends. The length of the CDR3 is 16 residues. CDR1 and CDR2 (germline): MNHNS, SASEGT. Here the CDR3 reads CASRSSYHGGRETQYF. The CDR3, as DNA: TGTGCCAGCAGAAGTTCGTACCACGGGGGGCGGGAGACCCAGTACTTC.

The rearrangement joins TRBV19 to TRBJ1-1; 8 bases match TRBD1. From germline, CDR1 is LNHDA and CDR2 SQIVND (reference sequence). Trimming cost V 5 bases and J 5 bases; bases outside gene matches: 13. This CDR3 comprises 16 residues. Written as DNA, the CDR3 is TGTGCCAGTAGTGCACAGGGGGGTTTAGGGGCGACTGAAGCTTTCTTT. Translating it yields CASSAQGGLGATEAFF.